This T cell receptor (beta chain) came from a study of blood T cell repertoires in COVID-19. About the study: T cells, B-cell-depleted T cells, or PBMCs supplied cDNA or gDNA.

The CDR3 runs to 14 residues. Trimming removed 0 bases at V and 6 bases at J, with 11 bases between. Germline-derived CDR1 and CDR2 are MNHEY and SVGAGI. Only in-frame clones appear in the TCRdb table, and some are missing; sequencing was by immunoSEQ multiplex PCR. The table shows under 350,000 clones, with roughly 86% occurring only once. Individuals drawn from 20 to 30 US areas were roughly 18 to 100 years old. Cohorts were assigned according to the clinical history that participants reported. Recovered Cohort 3 donors showed two negative PCRs, clearance, or symptom resolution. V and J are TRBV6-5 and TRBJ1-1; weak D call: TRBD1 (5 bases). Material for sequencing was PBMCs or T cells enriched from blood (not recorded which). This clonotype was obtained from a woman aged 55-70 years who had recovered from COVID-19. The CDR3 DNA reads as TGTGCCAGCAGTTACTCGAATGGGGCCCCTGAAGCTTTCTTT. Translating it yields CASSYSNGAPEAFF.